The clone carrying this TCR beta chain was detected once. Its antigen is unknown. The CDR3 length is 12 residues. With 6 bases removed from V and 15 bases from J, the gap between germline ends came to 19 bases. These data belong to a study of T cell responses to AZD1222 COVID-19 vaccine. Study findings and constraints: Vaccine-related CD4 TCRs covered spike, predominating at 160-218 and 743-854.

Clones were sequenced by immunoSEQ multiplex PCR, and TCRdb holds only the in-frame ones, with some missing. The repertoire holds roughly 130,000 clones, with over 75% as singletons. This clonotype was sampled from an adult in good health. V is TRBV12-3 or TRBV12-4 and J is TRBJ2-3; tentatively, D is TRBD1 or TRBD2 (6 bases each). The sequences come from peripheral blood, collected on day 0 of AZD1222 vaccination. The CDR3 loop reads CASSLGGTLSYF. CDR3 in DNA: TGTGCCAGCAGCCTAGGGGGGACATTGAGTTATTTT.